The 29 T cell receptor beta chains below were found in one sample sequenced in a study of T cells in Graves' hyperthyroidism and ophthalmopathy. TCR beta CDR3 sequences were amplified from RNA transcripts. The HTBI primer set drove a first-round RT-PCR of the TCR CDR3. One entry per CDR3 protein results from TCRdb running MiXCR on the multiplex PCR reads. The data show fewer than 110,000 distinct CDR3 sequences, around 50% seen once. The sequencing sample was made of blood. The receptors were gathered from a man aged 35 to 55 with Graves' hyperthyroidism.

Many counts were recorded for this clonotype. This sequence joins TRBV12-3 or TRBV12-4 and TRBJ1-1; weak D call: TRBD1 (5 bases). The CDR3 runs 13 residues. Trimming left V 6 bases short and J 4 bases short, with 12 bases between. The CDR3 is CASSTGHFTEAFF. The CDR3 DNA follows: TGTGCCAGCAGCACTGGACACTTCACTGAAGCTTTCTTT.

The CDR3 nucleotides read TGCAGTGCTTCCCAAGGGGCAGGTGGCGAGAGGACTGAAGCTTTCTTT. This codes for CSASQGAGGERTEAFF. The J gene is TRBJ1-1, the V gene TRBV20-1, with D possibly TRBD1 on 5 matching bases. The CDR3 runs 16 residues. CDR1 is DFQATT, CDR2 SNEGSKA, per germline (reference sequence). Between the trimmed V and J ends, which lost 5 bases and 5 bases, there was a span of 24 bases.

This clonotype was found many times. The chain links TRBV15 to TRBJ2-3; 7 bases fit TRBD1. The V gene's germline CDR1 is LNHNV and CDR2 YYDKDF (reference sequence). The J segment lost 3 bases and the V segment lost 1 base, leaving 7 bases of the junction unmatched. This CDR3 has 16 amino acids. The CDR3 loop is CATSRGTGQKTDTQYF. The DNA of the CDR3 is TGTGCCACCAGCAGAGGTACGGGACAGAAAACAGATACGCAGTATTTT.

This clonotype was seen ten or more times. The chain combines TRBV11-2 with TRBJ1-3; D possibly corresponds to TRBD1 (5 bases). The CDR3 is 16 residues long. Germline V lookup: CDR1 SGHAT, CDR2 FQNNGV. The V gene lost 5 bases and the J gene lost 0 bases, with 14 bases spanning the gap. The CDR3 nucleotides are TGTGCCAGCAGCCTACCGGGACTCAGCTCTGGAAACACCATATATTTT. Encoded protein: CASSLPGLSSGNTIYF.

This clonotype has ten or more counts. One end of the junction is discordant with germline, which a read error may explain. The V and J genes are TRBV20-1 and TRBJ1-4; D is unclear. The CDR3 spans 13 residues. Germline-derived CDR1 and CDR2 are DFQATT and SNEGSKA (reference sequence). Written as DNA, the CDR3 is TGCAGGGCTAGGGCGAGGTGGAATGAAAAACTGTTTTTT. This translates into CRARARWNEKLFF.

In regard to this clonotype: A much larger clone differs by one base, so this may be a read error. The rearrangement uses TRBV6-1 and TRBJ1-2; possible D gene TRBD1, 5 bases. The CDR3 runs to 13 residues. Germline V gives CDR1 MNHNS, CDR2 SASEGT. V gave up 8 bases and J gave up 8 bases, with 18 bases separating them. CDR3 sequence reads: CASGTPTNGGYTF. The CDR3 coding sequence is TGTGCCAGCGGGACCCCGACAAACGGGGGCTACACCTTC.

The J gene is TRBJ1-2, the V gene TRBV7-6; D is uncertain. Deletions cut 1 base from V and 6 bases from J, with 0 bases between. The CDR3 is 10 residues long. Germline CDR1 SGHVS, CDR2 FNYEAQ. CDR3 DNA sequence: TGTGCCAGCAGCTTAGATGGCTACACCTTC. It codes for CASSLDGYTF. The full variable domain, completed using reference TRBV7-6 and TRBJ1-2, is GAGVSQSPRYKVTKRGQDVALRCDPISGHVSLYWYRQALGQGPEFLTYFNYEAQQDKSGLPNDRFSAERPEGSISTLTIQRTEQRDSAMYRCASSLDGYTFGSGTRLTVV.

The sample holds many counts of this clonotype. The J gene is TRBJ2-1, the V gene TRBV11-2; perhaps TRBD2 as D (6 bases). V was clipped by 3 bases and J by 10 bases, with 19 bases between them. The germline CDR1 and CDR2 sequences are SGHAT and FQNNGV. The CDR3 length is 15 residues. CDR3: CASSFGYLRDGEQFF. Here the CDR3 DNA reads TGTGCCAGCAGCTTTGGATATCTGCGGGACGGGGAGCAGTTCTTC.

This clonotype was counted once. This CDR3 fails to terminate in the conserved phenylalanine or tryptophan, so it likely reflects a read error. No DNA is shown, since the ends of the CDR3 on it are uncertain; the CDR3 is the one TCRdb lists. The V and J genes are TRBV7-9 and TRBJ1-5; TRBD1 is the table's D call and was not checked against the DNA. 8 amino acids form the CDR3, both terminal residues included. Germline CDR1 reads SEHNR; CDR2 reads FQNEAQ (reference sequence). Here the CDR3 reads CASSPRQV.

In its sample, this clonotype was seen many times. This CDR3 is CSANDSGDYEQYF. CDR3 DNA: TGCAGTGCTAACGATAGCGGGGACTACGAGCAGTACTTC. This rearrangement joins TRBV20-1 to TRBJ2-7; 8 bases fit TRBD2. V shed 4 bases, J shed 3 bases, and the junction held 5 bases outside the gene matches. CDR1 DFQATT and CDR2 SNEGSKA come from the germline V gene (reference sequence). This CDR3 comprises 13 residues.

Ten or more counts support this clonotype. V and J are TRBV20-1 and TRBJ1-5; the D gene is possibly TRBD1 (5 bases). Trimming cost V 3 bases and J 11 bases, with 20 bases left between them. The CDR3 length is 14 residues. Germline values: CDR1 DFQATT, CDR2 SNEGSKA (reference sequence). The CDR3 nucleotides read TGCAGTGCTAGTATTGGAAAGGGGAGGATGTCCCAGCATTTT. It is translated as CSASIGKGRMSQHF.

In regard to this clonotype: At one of its ends the junction is not consistent with the germline gene, which may arise from a read error. The chain links TRBV3-1 to TRBJ2-2, with 10 bases matching TRBD2. CDR3 length: 14 amino acids. CDR1 and CDR2 (germline): LGHDT, YNNKEL (reference sequence). The CDR3 bases are TGTGCCAGCGGCCAGCGGGAGGGCACCGGGGAGCTGTTTTTT. The encoded protein is CASGQREGTGELFF.

This clonotype was seen at least ten times. This chain uses TRBV5-1 with TRBJ2-5; D is possibly TRBD1 (6 bases). This CDR3 has 14 amino acids. Per germline, CDR1 SGHRS and CDR2 YFSETQ. V was shortened by 2 bases and J by 4 bases, with 12 bases between the two germline ends. The CDR3 DNA reads as TGCGCCAGCAGCTTAGAGACAGGCGGAGAGACCCAGTACTTC. It translates to CASSLETGGETQYF.

This clonotype was observed at least ten times. This chain joins TRBV6-6 and TRBJ1-3; D is unclear. CDR1 is MNHNY, CDR2 SVGAGI, per germline (reference sequence). The V gene lost 4 bases and the J gene lost 0 bases, with 10 bases spanning the gap. This CDR3 is 15 amino acids long. The CDR3 sequence is CASSSGLRSGNTIYF. CDR3 in DNA: TGTGCCAGCAGTTCCGGGTTACGCTCTGGAAACACCATATATTTT.

A few counts support this clonotype. The chain is built from TRBV7-2 and TRBJ2-1; TRBD1 matches 11 bases. Trimming took 6 bases from V and 4 from J; bases not matched to a gene: 8. Germline-derived CDR1 and CDR2 are SGHTA and FQGNSA. The length of the CDR3 is 16 residues. The CDR3 is CASSTAGTGGYNEQFF. CDR3 DNA: TGTGCCAGCAGTACCGCCGGGACAGGGGGTTACAATGAGCAGTTCTTC.

This clonotype was found once. The genes are TRBV24-1 and TRBJ1-6, with a possible D match to TRBD1 (6 bases). This CDR3 spans 15 amino acids. The germline V and J ends were trimmed by 4 bases and 6 bases, with 12 bases remaining between them. Germline CDR1 reads KGHDR; CDR2 reads SFDVKD. CDR3 protein: CATSESGTSNSPLHF. For the CDR3, the DNA is TGTGCCACCAGTGAGTCCGGGACAAGTAATTCACCCCTCCACTTT.

This clonotype is categorized as medium-sized. The chain employs TRBV15 and TRBJ1-2, with D hard to call. V was shortened by 0 bases and J by 4 bases, with 12 bases between the two germline ends. Germline loops: CDR1 LNHNV, CDR2 YYDKDF (reference sequence). The CDR3 is 15 residues long. CDR3 region: CATSRDLGQPYGYTF. CDR3 sequence (DNA): TGTGCCACCAGCAGAGATCTAGGGCAACCCTATGGCTACACCTTC.

On this clonotype: One base away lies a much larger clone, so this may be a sequencing read error. The V gene is TRBV5-4, the J gene TRBJ2-3, with 7 bases matching TRBD2. Per germline, CDR1 SGHNT and CDR2 YYREEE (reference sequence). The trim removed 7 bases at V and 0 bases at J, leaving 17 bases unmatched. The CDR3 covers 18 residues. CDR3 coding DNA: TGTGCCAGCGGCCGGGGGGTGGTGAGCAGTTGGAGCACAGATACGCAGTATTTT. Protein product: CASGRGVVSSWSTDTQYF.

The chain is built from TRBV24-1 and TRBJ2-5; 12 nucleotides agree with TRBD2. Germline V gene lookup returns CDR1 KGHDR and CDR2 SFDVKD. V lost 5 bases, J lost 3 bases, and 0 bases stayed unmatched. This CDR3 region has 14 residues. The CDR3 is CATSGTSGEETQYF. CDR3 sequence (DNA): TGTGCCACCAGTGGGACTAGCGGGGAAGAGACCCAGTACTTC.

V gene TRBV20-1 combines with J gene TRBJ2-7, with TRBD2 identical over 7 bases. CDR1 DFQATT and CDR2 SNEGSKA come from the germline V gene (reference sequence). J was trimmed by 0 bases and V by 6 bases; bases with no gene match: 8. The CDR3 is 14 amino acids. CDR3 loop: CSASRQRDSYEQYF. The CDR3 DNA sequence: TGCAGTGCCAGCAGGCAGCGGGACTCCTACGAGCAGTACTTC.

This clonotype was picked up a small number of times. Since a much larger clone is just one base distant, this may be a read error. The rearrangement uses TRBV6-1 and TRBJ1-5; D might be TRBD1 (5 bases). Germline-derived CDR1 and CDR2 are MNHNS and SASEGT. Trimming removed 3 bases from V and 5 bases from J, with 14 bases in between. This CDR3 has 15 amino acids. For the CDR3, the DNA is TGTGCCAGCAGTGAGCGCAGGGATGGAGATCAGCCCCAGCATTTT. Its protein is CASSERRDGDQPQHF.

The chain is built from TRBV7-8 and TRBJ2-5; 7 positions agree with TRBD1. The CDR3 runs 12 residues. J gave up 4 bases and V 6 bases, and 2 bases lay outside the gene matches. Germline V gene sequence: CDR1 SGHVS, CDR2 FQNEAQ. CDR3 DNA: TGTGCCAGCAGACGGGACAGAGAGACCCAGTACTTC. Residues: CASRRDRETQYF.

This clonotype was counted ten times or more. The V gene is TRBV20-1, the J gene TRBJ2-7; 7 nucleotides agree with TRBD2. CDR1 and CDR2 (germline): DFQATT, SNEGSKA (reference sequence). V was clipped by 2 bases and J by 2 bases; unmatched bases: 6. This CDR3 is 14 amino acids long. The CDR3 bases are TGCAGTGCTAGACTAGCGGAGCTAACCTACGAGCAGTACTTC. This codes for CSARLAELTYEQYF.

This clonotype appeared many times. This chain joins TRBV7-2 and TRBJ2-2; TRBD1 matches at 7 bases. The CDR3 spans 15 residues. From germline, CDR1 is SGHTA and CDR2 FQGNSA. The ends lost 4 bases at V and 7 bases at J; junction bases unmatched: 9. The DNA of the CDR3 is TGTGCCAGCAGCTCAGATGGACAGGATAACGGGGAGCTGTTTTTT. It codes for CASSSDGQDNGELFF.

This clonotype occurred many times. The V gene is TRBV5-1, the J gene TRBJ2-3; perhaps TRBD2 as D (6 bases). Germline-derived CDR1 and CDR2 are SGHRS and YFSETQ. V was clipped by 3 bases and J by 1 base, with 15 bases between them. The CDR3 length is 16 residues. DNA of the CDR3: TGCGCCAGCAGCTCCGATACCATAGCGGGCACAGATACGCAGTATTTT. It translates to CASSSDTIAGTDTQYF.

Many counts were recorded for this clonotype. This chain uses TRBV6-1 with TRBJ2-1; the match to TRBD2 covers 13 bases. V was clipped by 4 bases and J by 10 bases; unmatched bases: 1. Germline CDR1 is MNHNS and CDR2 is SASEGT. The CDR3 is made up of 13 amino acids. DNA for the CDR3: TGTGCCAGCAGTGCGGGACTAGCGGGGGAGCAGTTCTTC. Its translation: CASSAGLAGEQFF.

Details on this clonotype: Germline is not matched at one junction end, which may reflect a read error. The chain links TRBV19 to TRBJ1-2; D gene ambiguous. CDR1 is LNHDA, CDR2 SQIVND, per germline (reference sequence). There are 12 residues in the CDR3. CDR3 region: CVSSSPLYGYTF. CDR3 nucleotides: TGTGTCAGTAGTTCGCCACTTTATGGCTACACCTTC.

CDR3 loop: CASSTRTSGPLNEQFF. CDR3 sequence (DNA): TGTGCCAGTAGTACCAGGACTAGCGGGCCCCTCAATGAGCAGTTCTTC. The chain links TRBV19 to TRBJ2-1, with 11 bases that match TRBD2. After removal of 4 bases from V and 6 bases from J, the junction contained 8 bases not matched to a gene. CDR1 LNHDA and CDR2 SQIVND come from the germline V gene (reference sequence). The CDR3 contains 16 residues.

The chain carries TRBV4-1 and TRBJ1-2; D might be TRBD1 (5 bases). CDR3 length: 15 amino acids. V lost 6 bases and J lost 7, with 21 bases in between. Germline loops: CDR1 MGHRA, CDR2 YSYEKL. CDR3 residues: CASSPRLGELPGYTF. The CDR3 DNA sequence: TGCGCCAGCAGTCCGAGGTTGGGGGAACTACCTGGCTACACCTTC.